This T cell receptor beta chain was identified in a study of cytomegalovirus exposure and HLA in healthy donors. Profiled with immunoSEQ multiplex PCR; TCRdb holds only in-frame clones, not every one. The table includes some 230,000 clones, 80% to 95% detected once. The CDR3 covers 16 residues. Trimming stripped 2 bases from V and 4 bases from J, with 14 bases between. CDR1 is MNHNS, CDR2 SASEGT, per germline. Sequencing was carried out using PBMCs. The J gene is TRBJ2-2, the V gene TRBV6-1; D remains ambiguous. The receptor was derived from a young woman in good health and CMV-seronegative. The CDR3 DNA sequence: TGTGCCAGCAGTGAAAATGTGGGCATATCCACCGGGGAGCTGTTTTTT. Its translation: CASSENVGISTGELFF.